The source of this T cell receptor (beta chain) is a study of Graves' ophthalmopathy and Graves' hyperthyroidism. CDR3 length equals 16 residues. Germline V gene data show CDR1 as SGHAT and CDR2 as FQNNGV. Investigators amplified TCR beta CDR3 regions from RNA transcripts. HTBI primers served in a first-round RT-PCR, which a second-round multiplex PCR followed. Each CDR3 protein gets one entry after TCRdb re-called the multiplex PCR reads with MiXCR. The sample lists over a million distinct CDR3 sequences; less than 45% were seen once. Comments on this clonotype: The junction and the germline gene differ at one end; a read error may be behind it.

Hyperthyroidism cases were recent diagnoses of under 2 months' duration in people aged 18 to 65. Orbital computed tomography, thyroid ultrasound, TRAb, serum thyroxine and clinical symptoms formed the basis of diagnosis. This TCR came from an adult man with Graves' hyperthyroidism. The chain couples TRBV11-2 to TRBJ2-7, with a possible D match to TRBD2 (5 bases). Sequencing was performed on peripheral blood or thyroid tissue (not recorded which). CDR3: CASSLDRGSEFYEQCF. CDR3 in DNA: TGTGCCAGCAGCTTAGATCGGGGTAGCGAGTTCTACGAGCAGTGCTTC.